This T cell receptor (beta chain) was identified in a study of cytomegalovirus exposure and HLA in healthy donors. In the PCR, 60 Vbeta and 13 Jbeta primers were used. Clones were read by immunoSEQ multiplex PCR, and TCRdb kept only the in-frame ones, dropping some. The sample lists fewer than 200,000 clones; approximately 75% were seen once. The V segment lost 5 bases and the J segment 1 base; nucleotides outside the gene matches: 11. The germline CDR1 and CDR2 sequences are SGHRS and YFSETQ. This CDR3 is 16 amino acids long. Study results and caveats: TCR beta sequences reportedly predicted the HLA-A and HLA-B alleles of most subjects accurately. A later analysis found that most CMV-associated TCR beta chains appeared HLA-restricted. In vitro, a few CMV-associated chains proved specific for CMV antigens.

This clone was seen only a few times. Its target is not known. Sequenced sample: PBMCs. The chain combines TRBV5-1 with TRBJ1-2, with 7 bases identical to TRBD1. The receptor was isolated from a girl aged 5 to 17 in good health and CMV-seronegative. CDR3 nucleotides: TGCGCCAGCAGTTCGTCGACAGGGCCGATTAACTATGGCTACACCTTC. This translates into CASSSSTGPINYGYTF.